The 31 T cell receptor beta chains presented below share a single source sample, sequenced in a study of prognosis after radiotherapy for stage I lung cancer. From genomic DNA, two-round multiplex PCR was used to amplify TCR beta CDR3. Each TRBV and TRBJ gene had its own primer in the first PCR round. Each CDR3 protein gets one entry after TCRdb re-called the multiplex PCR reads with MiXCR. Seen here are roughly 30,000 distinct CDR3 sequences, 40% to 55% observed once, and the top ten hold approximately 15%. Material: PBMCs, obtained before or after stereotactic body radiation therapy (not recorded which). These receptors were collected from a donor aged 50 or older with non-small cell lung cancer.

This clonotype was counted many times. This sequence joins TRBV6-1 and TRBJ1-2; D perhaps matches TRBD1 (6 bases). Trimming took off 5 bases at V and 2 bases at J, with 9 bases between the two ends. From germline, CDR1 is MNHNS and CDR2 SASEGT. The CDR3 loop spans 13 amino acids. The CDR3 here is CASSRDTNYGYTF. The CDR3 region has the DNA TGTGCCAGCAGTCGGGACACCAACTATGGCTACACCTTC.

Concerning this clonotype: With only one base between it and a far larger clone, this is likely a read error. The conserved closing phenylalanine or tryptophan is absent in this CDR3, likely reflecting a read error. The V gene is TRBV9, the J gene TRBJ2-1, with 8 bases identical to TRBD2. The CDR3 length is 14 residues. Per the germline V gene, CDR1 is SGDLS and CDR2 is YYNGEE. As DNA, the CDR3 is TGCGCCAGCAGCGCGGGACTAGCCTACAATGAGCAGTTCTCC. Its protein product is CASSAGLAYNEQFS.

The V gene is TRBV7-9, the J gene TRBJ1-5; D gene ambiguous. The CDR3 sequence is 14 residues long. V shed 1 base and J shed 2 bases, with 6 bases lying between them. Germline loops: CDR1 SEHNR, CDR2 FQNEAQ (reference sequence). CDR3 in DNA: TGTGCCAGCAGCTTAGACTGGGGCAATCAGCCCCAGCATTTT. Translation: CASSLDWGNQPQHF.

This clonotype showed up many times. The genes are TRBV5-4 and TRBJ2-7; 9 bases line up with TRBD2. Per the germline V gene, CDR1 is SGHNT and CDR2 is YYREEE (reference sequence). The CDR3 totals 15 residues. V shed 0 bases and J 6 bases; nucleotides not matched to a gene: 7. CDR3 sequence reads: CASSLAGGRAGEQYF. The CDR3 bases are TGTGCCAGCAGCTTGGCCGGCGGGAGGGCCGGCGAGCAGTACTTC. The full variable domain, completed using reference TRBV5-4 and TRBJ2-7, is ETGVTQSPTHLIKTRGQQVTLRCSSQSGHNTVSWYQQALGQGPQFIFQYYREEENGRGNFPPRFSGLQFPNYSSELNVNALELDDSALYLCASSLAGGRAGEQYFGPGTRLTVT.

For this clonotype: This likely came from a read error, as a far larger clone is one base away. The V gene is TRBV24-1, the J gene TRBJ2-7; tentative D call: TRBD2 (6 bases). The better agreement between TRBJ2-5 and the DNA end casts doubt on the J call. The CDR3 sequence is 15 residues long. CDR1 is KGHDR and CDR2 is SFDVKD in the germline V gene. The CDR3 here is CATSDVCTAGETQYF. CDR3 nucleotides: TGTGCCACCAGTGATGTCTGTACAGCGGGAGAGACCCAGTACTTC.

As regards this clonotype: A junction end diverges from the germline sequence, so it may reflect a read error. The chain recombines TRBV7-2 with TRBJ1-2; D perhaps matches TRBD1 (5 bases). The CDR3 consists of 14 residues. Germline V gives CDR1 SGHTA, CDR2 FQGNSA. CDR3 coding DNA: TGTGCCAGCAGCTTAAGGGGAGCTAACTATGGCTGCACCTTC. Protein product: CASSLRGANYGCTF.

As to this clonotype: Given a far larger clone just one base away, this is likely a sequencing read error. The chain is built from TRBV12-3 or TRBV12-4 and TRBJ2-5, with D possibly being TRBD2 (6 bases). The CDR3 is 15 amino acids. The CDR3: CASSLGLASYNEKFF. CDR3 in DNA: TGTGCCAGCAGTTTGGGACTTGCCTCCTACAATGAGAAGTTCTTC.

This clonotype occurred many times. The CDR3 DNA is TGTGCCTGGAGTCATGGAGCTAACACTGAAGCTTTCTTT. Protein sequence: CAWSHGANTEAFF. The rearrangement joins TRBV30 to TRBJ1-1; D unresolved. CDR1 GTSNPN and CDR2 SVGIG come from the germline V gene (reference sequence). The V and J ends lost 2 bases and 2 bases respectively, with 9 bases between them. CDR3 size: 13 residues.

The chain uses TRBV12-3 or TRBV12-4 and TRBJ2-1; D uncertain. The CDR3 has 11 residues. V was pared by 6 bases and J by 8 bases, with 8 bases between. CDR3: CASSRRDEQFF. The CDR3 nucleotides are TGTGCCAGCAGCCGCAGAGATGAGCAGTTCTTC.

This clonotype was observed at least ten times. This chain connects TRBV19 to TRBJ2-5, with TRBD1 identical over 8 bases. CDR1 is LNHDA, CDR2 SQIVND, per germline (reference sequence). After removal of 10 bases from V and 2 bases from J, the junction contained 3 bases not matched to a gene. The CDR3 runs to 12 residues. CDR3 sequence (DNA): TGTGCCACCGGACAGGGACAAGAGACCCAGTACTTC. This sequence encodes CATGQGQETQYF. The full variable domain, its missing parts supplied by reference TRBV19 and TRBJ2-5, is DGGITQSPKYLFRKEGQNVTLSCEQNLNHDAMYWYRQDPGQGLRLIYYSQIVNDFQKGDIAEGYSVSREKKESFPLTVTSAQKNPTAFYLCATGQGQETQYFGPGTRLLVL.

Ten or more counts support this clonotype. The rearrangement joins TRBV7-9 to TRBJ2-3; 7 nucleotides align to TRBD2. Germline CDR1 reads SEHNR; CDR2 reads FQNEAQ (reference sequence). The CDR3 runs 15 residues. The J segment lost 4 bases and the V segment lost 6 bases, leaving 10 bases of the junction unmatched. CDR3: CASRHYGGGADTQYF. The DNA for the CDR3 is TGTGCCAGCAGACATTATGGGGGGGGGGCAGATACGCAGTATTTT.

Comment on this clonotype: A much larger clone sits a single nucleotide away, making a read error possible. In DNA form, the CDR3 reads TGTGCCAGCAGCTTGGGGACTATCGGAACAGATACGCAGTATTTT. This encodes CASSLGTIGTDTQYF. The chain recombines TRBV5-4 with TRBJ2-3; a possible D gene is TRBD2 (6 bases). This CDR3 spans 15 amino acids. The V end lost 0 bases, the J end lost 3 bases, and 11 bases lay between the germline ends. Germline V gene lookup returns CDR1 SGHNT and CDR2 YYREEE (reference sequence).

The genes are TRBV2 and TRBJ1-6; D unresolved. Trimming stripped 6 bases from V and 7 bases from J, with 7 bases between. The CDR3 loop spans 12 amino acids. Germline V gene data show CDR1 as SNHLY and CDR2 as FYNNEI. The CDR3 DNA is TGTGCCAGCAGGAGAGGGAATTCACCCCTCCACTTT. Translated: CASRRGNSPLHF.

This chain uses TRBV7-2 with TRBJ2-7, with TRBD1 matching over 7 bases. The ends lost 2 bases at V and 5 bases at J; junction bases unmatched: 6. The CDR3 loop spans 14 amino acids. The germline CDR1 and CDR2 sequences are SGHTA and FQGNSA. Here the CDR3 DNA reads TGTGCCAGCAGCTTACAGAGGGACAGCCACGAGCAGTACTTC. Residues: CASSLQRDSHEQYF.

V usage is TRBV7-3 and J usage is TRBJ1-6; D gene uncertain. The CDR3 spans 13 residues. Germline V CDR1 and CDR2: SGHTA, FQGTGA. Trimming cost V 3 bases and J 10 bases, with 10 bases left between them. CDR3 DNA: TGTGCCAGCAGCTTCAAGGTTAGCTCACCCCTCCACTTT. This encodes CASSFKVSSPLHF.

A remark on this clonotype: Compared with germline, one end of the junction differs, possibly owing to a read error. The chain uses TRBV20-1 and TRBJ2-1, with 11 bases matching TRBD2. This CDR3 is built from 16 residues. The germline V gene has CDR1 DFQATT and CDR2 SNEGSKA (reference sequence). CDR3 sequence (DNA): TGCAGTGCTAGCCCGACTAGCGGGATGATCGACAATGATCAGTTCTTC. Protein: CSASPTSGMIDNDQFF.

This clonotype was observed a single time. The chain recombines TRBV7-9 with TRBJ2-1; 9 nucleotides match TRBD2. Looked up from germline, CDR1 is SEHNR and CDR2 is FQNEAQ (reference sequence). The length of the CDR3 is 16 residues. The ends lost 4 bases at V and 7 bases at J; junction bases unmatched: 11. CDR3 in DNA: TGTGCCAGCAGCTCCCCGGGACTAGCTGGATTTAATGAGCAGTTCTTC. As protein: CASSSPGLAGFNEQFF.

This clonotype was seen repeatedly, ten times or more. The chain combines TRBV6-2 or TRBV6-3 with TRBJ2-7; D not resolved. CDR1 and CDR2 from the germline V gene are MNHEY and SVGEGT. The CDR3 totals 12 residues. V lost 2 bases, J lost 4 bases, and 6 bases lay in between. The CDR3 is CASSYSLYEQYF. The CDR3, as DNA: TGTGCCAGCAGTTACAGCCTATACGAGCAGTACTTC.

This clonotype has just a few counts. The chain joins TRBV6-1 to TRBJ2-7, with D maybe TRBD1 (8 bases). The germline CDR1 and CDR2 sequences are MNHNS and SASEGT. The V and J ends lost 10 bases and 2 bases respectively, with 27 bases between them. CDR3 length: 17 residues. For the CDR3, the DNA is TGTGCCATCTATGGGGGGGGGCCCGGGACAGGTGCCTACGAGCAGTACTTC. Encoded protein: CAIYGGGPGTGAYEQYF.

By share, this clonotype ranks as medium-sized. The rearrangement uses TRBV5-1 and TRBJ2-2, with D possibly being TRBD2 (6 bases). Germline V gene data show CDR1 as SGHRS and CDR2 as YFSETQ. The V gene lost 6 bases and the J gene lost 0 bases, with 9 bases spanning the gap. There are 14 residues in the CDR3. The CDR3 coding sequence is TGCGCCAGCACGGCGGGGTCGAACACCGGGGAGCTGTTTTTT. It specifies CASTAGSNTGELFF.

This clonotype was detected ten times or more. At one end, the junction sequence differs from germline, possibly due to a read error. The chain is built from TRBV7-7 and TRBJ2-2; 7 bases agree with TRBD1. The CDR3 totals 15 residues. Germline lookup yields CDR1 SSHAT and CDR2 FNYEAQ (reference sequence). The CDR3 loop is CASSLDRAGTGELFF. CDR3 DNA sequence: TGTGCTAGCAGCTTAGACAGGGCGGGCACCGGGGAGCTGTTTTTT.

The table lists this clonotype with many counts. The chain has TRBV20-1 and TRBJ2-3, with D possibly being TRBD1 (6 bases). V was pared by 4 bases and J by 4 bases, with 15 bases between. This CDR3 has 14 residues. Germline V lookup: CDR1 DFQATT, CDR2 SNEGSKA (reference sequence). CDR3 nucleotides: TGCAGTGCTACAGACCAGGGGATTTCAGATACGCAGTATTTT. Translated, it gives CSATDQGISDTQYF.

By share, this clonotype ranks as medium-sized. The genes are TRBV5-1 and TRBJ2-2; D unresolved. The V gene's germline CDR1 is SGHRS and CDR2 YFSETQ. V lost 0 bases and J 4 bases, leaving 10 bases between the germline ends. This CDR3 comprises 15 residues. In nucleotides, the CDR3 is TGCGCCAGCAGCTTGGCGGCCAGCAGCACCGGGGAGCTGTTTTTT. Translation: CASSLAASSTGELFF.

This clonotype was seen many times. The chain combines TRBV11-3 with TRBJ2-1, with 14 bases that match TRBD2. Germline CDR1 is SGHNT and CDR2 is YENEEA. Trimming cost V 4 bases and J 7 bases; bases outside gene matches: 18. The CDR3 extends over 20 amino acids. The CDR3 sequence: CASSSSGLRLAGGGLNEQFF. The CDR3 bases are TGTGCCAGCAGCTCGTCAGGACTGCGACTAGCGGGAGGGGGTTTGAATGAGCAGTTCTTC.

V is TRBV6-2 or TRBV6-3 and J is TRBJ1-5, with 7 bases aligning to TRBD1. This CDR3 has 13 residues. The germline CDR1 and CDR2 sequences are MNHEY and SVGEGT. With V trimmed by 5 bases and J by 4 bases, 2 bases remained unmatched. CDR3: CASSPGGNQPQHF. The CDR3 DNA sequence: TGTGCCAGCAGTCCAGGGGGGAATCAGCCCCAGCATTTT.

Notes on this clonotype: A far larger clone lies a single base away; this is likely a read error. This chain links TRBV2 with TRBJ1-2; D remains unclear. Germline V gene sequence: CDR1 SNHLY, CDR2 FYNNEI. V was shortened by 6 bases and J by 1 base, with 15 bases between the two germline ends. The CDR3 covers 15 residues. This chain's CDR3 is CASSPLVGSNYGYTF. CDR3 sequence (DNA): TGTGCCAGCAGCCCCCTGGTAGGGAGTAACTATGGCTACACCTTC.

To note about this clonotype: One base separates it from a far larger clone, so it is likely a read error. This chain uses TRBV6-6 with TRBJ1-2; the match to TRBD1 covers 9 bases. J lost 3 bases, V lost 5 bases, and 7 bases had no gene match. The germline CDR1 and CDR2 sequences are MNHNY and SVGAGI (reference sequence). The CDR3 is 15 amino acids. The CDR3 DNA is TGTGCCAGCAGTGGACAGGGGTCTGGGGACTATGGCTACACCTTC. It translates to CASSGQGSGDYGYTF.

In its sample, this clonotype was seen many times. A much larger clone lies a single base off, so this may be a read error. This chain uses TRBV11-3 with TRBJ2-2; D may be TRBD2 (5 bases). With 11 bases removed from V and 1 base from J, the gap between germline ends came to 17 bases. The germline gives CDR1 SGHNT, CDR2 YENEEA. The CDR3 consists of 15 residues. The CDR3 coding sequence is TGTGCCGGTTTAACTAGGACGGGGAACACCGGGGAGCTGTTTTTT. Protein sequence: CAGLTRTGNTGELFF.

With respect to this clonotype: Just one base apart from a much larger clone, this may be a read error. This chain joins TRBV29-1 and TRBJ1-1, with D tentatively TRBD1 (6 bases). V was trimmed by 5 bases and J by 0 bases, leaving 16 bases between them. This CDR3 spans 15 amino acids. Germline-derived CDR1 and CDR2 are SQVTM and ANQGSEA. Here the CDR3 DNA reads TGCAGCGTTTCGAGGGGGTGGGGTATGAACACTGAAGCTTTCTTT. Its protein is CSVSRGWGMNTEAFF.

This clonotype was counted at least ten times. A much larger clone lies a single base off, so this may be a read error. V is TRBV15 and J is TRBJ2-7, with D possibly being TRBD1 (5 bases). Germline assignment: CDR1 LNHNV and CDR2 YYDKDF (reference sequence). CDR3 length equals 14 residues. The CDR3 is CATSREGQIYERYF. The CDR3 nucleotides are TGTGCCACCAGCAGAGAGGGGCAGATCTACGAGCGGTACTTC.

Remarks on this clonotype: This may be a read error: a much more frequent sequence differs by one nucleotide. The V and J genes are TRBV9 and TRBJ2-5; the D is unclear. Germline CDR1 SGDLS, CDR2 YYNGEE. Trimming removed 4 bases at V and 2 bases at J, with 12 bases between. CDR3 length: 14 residues. CDR3 DNA: TGTGCCAGCAGCTCCCGGGTGGGACAAGAGACCCAGTACTTC. Protein product: CASSSRVGQETQYF. The whole variable domain, remainder taken from reference TRBV9 and TRBJ2-5, is DSGVTQTPKHLITATGQRVTLRCSPRSGDLSVYWYQQSLDQGLQFLIQYYNGEERAKGNILERFSAQQFPDLHSELNLSSLELGDSALYFCASSSRVGQETQYFGPGTRLLVL.